The text below deals with one T cell receptor (beta chain). What it recognizes is unknown. The junction does not match germline at one end; this may be a read error. This sample is drawn from a study of cytomegalovirus exposure and HLA in healthy donors. Study-level findings and limits: Across donors, presence/absence analyses took sequencing depth to be roughly uniform.

13 Jbeta primers and 60 Vbeta primers were used for the PCR. The authors' processing: A later analysis tallied about 80 million unique TCR beta chains, 8.5 million to 11 million of them shared. The data were produced by immunoSEQ multiplex PCR, yet TCRdb's version contains in-frame clones alone and is incomplete. V and J calls plus clone size are reproduced from that table; the DNA served to infer D and trimming. The profile shows approximately 110,000 clones, 70% to 80% of them singletons. The sequenced material came from PBMCs. The TCR originated in a man between 45 and 60 years old in good health and CMV-seronegative.

The CDR3 is CSSSWGQGLDSPLHF. CDR3 bases: TGTTCCAGCAGCTGGGGGCAGGGGTTGGATTCACCCCTCCACTTT. The chain joins TRBV7-9 to TRBJ1-6; TRBD1 might be the D (6 bases). The CDR3 is 15 amino acids. Germline-derived CDR1 and CDR2 are SEHNR and FQNEAQ (reference sequence).